This is a list of T cell receptor beta chains from one sample in a study of blood T cell repertoires in COVID-19. The repertoire was sequenced with immunoSEQ multiplex PCR; TCRdb's copy has only in-frame clones and lacks some. The table has 200,000 to 250,000 clones, 82% seen once. Material: PBMCs or T cells enriched from blood (not recorded which). The origin of the receptors is a woman in her sixties who had recovered from COVID-19. Both conserved end residues are part of each CDR3. The D gene is left open where the match is weak. A row's size may be missing; if present it is once, few, many or a size class.

v_gene: TRBV27; j_gene: TRBJ2-7; abundance: -; len: 15; d_gene: TRBD2; CDR3aa: CASSPGTSGGREQYF; CDR3nt: TGTGCCAGCAGCCCCGGGACTAGCGGGGGTCGCGAGCAGTACTTC
v_gene: TRBV28; j_gene: TRBJ1-1; abundance: few; len: 13; d_gene: -; CDR3aa: CASSTGMNTEAFF; CDR3nt: TGTGCCAGCAGTACTGGTATGAACACTGAAGCTTTCTTT
v_gene: TRBV7-2; j_gene: TRBJ2-3; abundance: -; len: 13; d_gene: -; CDR3aa: CASSLWLTDTQYF; CDR3nt: TGTGCCAGCAGCTTATGGCTCACAGATACGCAGTATTTT
v_gene: TRBV27; j_gene: TRBJ1-2; abundance: -; len: 12; d_gene: -; CDR3aa: CASSLGRSNYTF; CDR3nt: TGTGCCAGCAGTTTGGGGCGCTCGAACTACACCTTC
v_gene: TRBV19; j_gene: TRBJ1-2; abundance: -; len: 15; d_gene: TRBD1; CDR3aa: CASSTPRDRVIGYTF; CDR3nt: TGTGCCAGTAGTACTCCCCGGGACAGGGTAATTGGCTACACCTTC
v_gene: TRBV25-1; j_gene: TRBJ1-1; abundance: -; len: 13; d_gene: -; CDR3aa: CASNLAGNTEAFF; CDR3nt: TGTGCCAGCAACCTCGCAGGGAACACTGAAGCTTTCTTT
v_gene: TRBV19; j_gene: TRBJ1-2; abundance: -; len: 15; d_gene: -; CDR3aa: CASSIAQKHNYGYTF; CDR3nt: TGTGCCAGTAGTATAGCCCAAAAGCATAACTATGGCTACACCTTC
v_gene: TRBV7-9; j_gene: TRBJ1-4; abundance: -; len: 14; d_gene: -; CDR3aa: CASSLRQANEKLFF; CDR3nt: TGTGCCAGCAGCTTAAGACAGGCGAATGAAAAACTGTTTTTT
v_gene: TRBV5-4; j_gene: TRBJ1-1; abundance: -; len: 17; d_gene: -; CDR3aa: CASSPIFVGRYDTEAFF; CDR3nt: TGTGCCAGCAGCCCAATTTTCGTAGGGAGGTATGACACTGAAGCTTTCTTT
v_gene: TRBV12-5; j_gene: TRBJ2-7; abundance: -; len: 13; d_gene: TRBD1; CDR3aa: CASGRQGAYEQYF; CDR3nt: TGTGCTAGTGGTCGACAGGGAGCCTACGAGCAGTACTTC
v_gene: TRBV30; j_gene: TRBJ1-1; abundance: -; len: 14; d_gene: -; CDR3aa: CAWSVVRGGTEAFF; CDR3nt: TGTGCCTGGAGTGTAGTAAGGGGGGGTACTGAAGCTTTCTTT
v_gene: TRBV27; j_gene: TRBJ2-1; abundance: -; len: 18; d_gene: -; CDR3aa: CASSVNGRTSSSYNEQFF; CDR3nt: TGTGCCAGCAGTGTTAACGGGCGGACATCTTCCTCCTACAATGAGCAGTTCTTC
v_gene: TRBV11-2; j_gene: TRBJ1-3; abundance: -; len: 16; d_gene: -; CDR3aa: CASSYLGGASGNTIYF; CDR3nt: TGTGCCAGCAGCTACTTAGGAGGGGCATCTGGAAACACCATATATTTT
v_gene: TRBV4-3; j_gene: TRBJ1-2; abundance: -; len: 16; d_gene: TRBD1; CDR3aa: CASSHYPAGTGDGYTF; CDR3nt: TGCGCCAGCAGCCACTACCCCGCCGGGACAGGGGATGGCTACACCTTC
v_gene: TRBV6-5; j_gene: TRBJ2-7; abundance: once; len: 15; d_gene: -; CDR3aa: CASTSPGLVDYEQYF; CDR3nt: TGTGCCAGCACCTCGCCGGGACTTGTTGACTACGAGCAGTACTTC
v_gene: TRBV9; j_gene: TRBJ2-1; abundance: -; len: 18; d_gene: -; CDR3aa: CASSVSRVYRQGYNEQFF; CDR3nt: TGTGCCAGCAGCGTAAGTAGAGTCTATCGGCAGGGCTACAATGAGCAGTTCTTC
v_gene: TRBV14; j_gene: TRBJ2-1; abundance: -; len: 16; d_gene: -; CDR3aa: CASSRGRFPAYNEQFF; CDR3nt: TGTGCCAGCAGCCGGGGGCGCTTTCCCGCCTACAATGAGCAGTTCTTC
v_gene: TRBV18; j_gene: TRBJ2-7; abundance: once; len: 13; d_gene: TRBD1; CDR3aa: CASSLGQGDEQYF; CDR3nt: TGTGCCAGCTCACTCGGACAGGGGGACGAGCAGTACTTC
v_gene: TRBV4-3; j_gene: TRBJ1-2; abundance: -; len: 14; d_gene: TRBD1; CDR3aa: CASSQSRGDYGYTF; CDR3nt: TGCGCCAGCAGCCAATCCAGGGGGGACTATGGCTACACCTTC
v_gene: TRBV9; j_gene: TRBJ1-4; abundance: -; len: 17; d_gene: TRBD1; CDR3aa: CASSGRDRGLANEKLFF; CDR3nt: TGTGCCAGCAGCGGGCGGGACAGGGGGTTAGCTAATGAAAAACTGTTTTTT
v_gene: TRBV5-1; j_gene: TRBJ1-1; abundance: -; len: 14; d_gene: -; CDR3aa: CASSSRPGNTEAFF; CDR3nt: TGCGCCAGCAGCTCCCGTCCGGGGAATACTGAAGCTTTCTTT
v_gene: TRBV30; j_gene: TRBJ1-1; abundance: -; len: 14; d_gene: TRBD1; CDR3aa: CAWSKSGGKAEAFF; CDR3nt: TGTGCCTGGAGTAAGTCAGGGGGCAAGGCTGAAGCTTTCTTT
v_gene: TRBV2; j_gene: TRBJ2-5; abundance: -; len: 14; d_gene: TRBD2; CDR3aa: CASSREAGRETQYF; CDR3nt: TGTGCCAGCAGCCGGGAGGCAGGGAGGGAGACCCAGTACTTC
v_gene: TRBV5-6; j_gene: TRBJ1-3; abundance: -; len: 15; d_gene: -; CDR3aa: CASSLQGSPGNTIYF; CDR3nt: TGTGCCAGCAGCTTGCAGGGATCCCCTGGAAACACCATATATTTT
v_gene: TRBV12-3/TRBV12-4; j_gene: TRBJ1-4; abundance: few; len: 12; d_gene: -; CDR3aa: CASSPPIGKLFF; CDR3nt: TGTGCCAGCAGCCCTCCTATTGGAAAACTGTTTTTT
v_gene: TRBV2; j_gene: TRBJ1-5; abundance: -; len: 13; d_gene: -; CDR3aa: CASRPETGQPQHF; CDR3nt: TGTGCCAGCAGGCCGGAGACTGGGCAGCCCCAGCATTTT
v_gene: TRBV6-1; j_gene: TRBJ1-6; abundance: -; len: 16; d_gene: -; CDR3aa: CASSDRASSYNSPLHF; CDR3nt: TGTGCCAGCAGTGACAGGGCGAGCTCCTATAATTCACCCCTCCACTTT
v_gene: TRBV6-5; j_gene: TRBJ2-7; abundance: once; len: 14; d_gene: -; CDR3aa: CASSYDFNVNEQYF; CDR3nt: TGTGCCAGCAGTTACGACTTCAACGTCAACGAGCAGTACTTC
v_gene: TRBV27; j_gene: TRBJ2-5; abundance: -; len: 15; d_gene: TRBD2; CDR3aa: CASRGLAGGEKTQYF; CDR3nt: TGTGCCAGCAGGGGACTAGCGGGGGGGGAAAAGACCCAGTACTTC
v_gene: TRBV2; j_gene: TRBJ2-3; abundance: -; len: 15; d_gene: TRBD1; CDR3aa: CASRAGTGGTDTQYF; CDR3nt: TGTGCCAGCAGAGCCGGGACAGGGGGCACAGATACGCAGTATTTT
v_gene: TRBV6-2/TRBV6-3; j_gene: TRBJ1-1; abundance: -; len: 16; d_gene: -; CDR3aa: CASSYAMRGMVTEAFF; CDR3nt: TGTGCCAGCAGTTATGCGATGAGAGGTATGGTTACTGAAGCTTTCTTT
v_gene: TRBV5-1; j_gene: TRBJ1-3; abundance: -; len: 15; d_gene: -; CDR3aa: CASSLERGGGNTIYF; CDR3nt: TGCGCCAGCAGCTTGGAAAGGGGCGGTGGAAACACCATATATTTT
v_gene: TRBV11-1; j_gene: TRBJ1-1; abundance: -; len: 15; d_gene: TRBD1; CDR3aa: CASSHIRTGDIEAFF; CDR3nt: TGTGCCAGCAGCCATATCCGCACAGGGGATATTGAAGCTTTCTTT
v_gene: TRBV7-2; j_gene: TRBJ1-2; abundance: -; len: 16; d_gene: TRBD1; CDR3aa: CASSLSGQGVVDGYTF; CDR3nt: TGTGCCAGCAGCTTATCGGGTCAGGGGGTAGTTGATGGCTACACCTTC
v_gene: TRBV19; j_gene: TRBJ2-2; abundance: once; len: 14; d_gene: -; CDR3aa: CASSVAVNTGELFF; CDR3nt: TGTGCCAGTAGTGTGGCAGTGAACACCGGGGAGCTGTTTTTT
v_gene: TRBV12-3/TRBV12-4; j_gene: TRBJ1-2; abundance: -; len: 13; d_gene: -; CDR3aa: CASSFQINYGYTF; CDR3nt: TGTGCCAGCAGTTTCCAGATCAACTATGGCTACACCTTC
v_gene: TRBV21-1; j_gene: TRBJ2-7; abundance: -; len: 16; d_gene: -; CDR3aa: CASIKLNRERSREQYF; CDR3nt: TGTGCCAGCATCAAACTTAACAGGGAAAGGAGCCGCGAGCAGTACTTC
v_gene: TRBV21-1; j_gene: TRBJ2-7; abundance: once; len: 18; d_gene: -; CDR3aa: CASKRRLEGLAETYEQYF; CDR3nt: TGTGCCAGCAAACGGAGGCTCGAGGGACTAGCGGAGACCTACGAGCAGTACTTC
v_gene: TRBV7-2; j_gene: TRBJ2-1; abundance: -; len: 16; d_gene: TRBD2; CDR3aa: CASSSQLGGRANEQFF; CDR3nt: TGTGCCAGCAGCTCCCAGTTAGGCGGGAGGGCCAATGAGCAGTTCTTC
v_gene: TRBV11-3; j_gene: TRBJ2-1; abundance: -; len: 15; d_gene: -; CDR3aa: CASSLDGQIYNEQFF; CDR3nt: TGTGCCAGCAGCTTAGATGGACAGATTTACAATGAGCAGTTCTTC
v_gene: TRBV14; j_gene: TRBJ1-2; abundance: -; len: 15; d_gene: -; CDR3aa: CASSQDLQGWWGYTF; CDR3nt: TGTGCCAGCAGCCAAGATCTGCAGGGATGGTGGGGCTACACCTTC
v_gene: TRBV5-4; j_gene: TRBJ2-5; abundance: -; len: 14; d_gene: -; CDR3aa: CASSLGDNQETQYF; CDR3nt: TGTGCCAGCAGCTTGGGGGACAACCAAGAGACCCAGTACTTC
v_gene: TRBV9; j_gene: TRBJ1-2; abundance: -; len: 16; d_gene: -; CDR3aa: CASSVAGWGGPYGYTF; CDR3nt: TGTGCCAGCAGCGTAGCGGGTTGGGGGGGACCCTATGGCTACACCTTC
v_gene: TRBV20-1; j_gene: TRBJ2-7; abundance: -; len: 12; d_gene: -; CDR3aa: CSASFLGGEQYF; CDR3nt: TGCAGTGCTAGTTTCCTTGGAGGAGAGCAGTACTTC
v_gene: TRBV6-5; j_gene: TRBJ1-5; abundance: -; len: 13; d_gene: -; CDR3aa: CASSRRDNQPQHF; CDR3nt: TGTGCCAGCAGTAGGAGGGACAATCAGCCCCAGCATTTT
v_gene: TRBV6-4; j_gene: TRBJ2-3; abundance: -; len: 14; d_gene: TRBD2; CDR3aa: CASSPSGGTDTQYF; CDR3nt: TGTGCCAGCAGCCCTAGCGGGGGCACAGATACGCAGTATTTT